The 30 T cell receptor beta chains below were found in one sample sequenced in a study of blood T cell repertoires in COVID-19. Profiled with immunoSEQ multiplex PCR; TCRdb holds only in-frame clones, not every one. This sample has about 260,000 clones; about 85% occur once, and the top ten carry roughly 4%. The sample was peripheral blood. The source of these receptors is a man aged 55 to 70 who had recovered from COVID-19.

This clone was recorded only once. The chain is built from TRBV9 and TRBJ2-7; perhaps TRBD2 as D (5 bases). The V gene's germline CDR1 is SGDLS and CDR2 YYNGEE. The CDR3 totals 14 residues. With 0 bases removed from V and 0 bases from J, the gap between germline ends came to 7 bases. The CDR3 nucleotides are TGTGCCAGCAGCGTAGTGGGGAGCTCCTACGAGCAGTACTTC. As protein: CASSVVGSSYEQYF.

J is TRBJ1-1 and V is TRBV19; D is perhaps TRBD1 (6 bases). Germline V gene sequence: CDR1 LNHDA, CDR2 SQIVND (reference sequence). Trimming cost V 6 bases and J 0 bases, with 8 bases left between them. This CDR3 is built from 13 residues. Here the CDR3 DNA reads TGTGCCAGTAGCACAGGGTTGAACACTGAAGCTTTCTTT. Residues: CASSTGLNTEAFF.

The V call is TRBV11-2, the J call TRBJ2-3; perhaps TRBD2 as D (5 bases). CDR3 length equals 18 residues. V was trimmed by 1 base and J by 0 bases, leaving 17 bases between them. Germline CDR1 and CDR2: SGHAT and FQNNGV. CDR3 in amino acids: CASSLVVHPGISTDTQYF. The CDR3 bases are TGTGCCAGCAGCTTAGTAGTCCATCCGGGAATTAGCACAGATACGCAGTATTTT.

The chain joins TRBV18 to TRBJ2-3; no firm D call. There are 12 residues in the CDR3. Germline assignment: CDR1 KGHSH and CDR2 LQKENI. Trimming left V 2 bases short and J 4 bases short, with 4 bases between. The CDR3 sequence: CASSPAADTQYF. As DNA, the CDR3 is TGTGCCAGCTCACCAGCGGCAGATACGCAGTATTTT.

This sequence joins TRBV5-5 and TRBJ2-5, with D perhaps TRBD1 (6 bases). The V and J ends lost 0 bases and 2 bases respectively, with 17 bases between them. This CDR3 has 17 amino acids. Germline CDR1 reads SGHKS; CDR2 reads YYEKEE (reference sequence). The CDR3 DNA reads TGTGCCAGCAGCTTGGAAGAAGTTTTGGGGGCGCAAGAGACCCAGTACTTC. It yields the protein CASSLEEVLGAQETQYF.

The chain couples TRBV6-6 to TRBJ2-7, with D possibly being TRBD2 (5 bases). Germline V CDR1 and CDR2: MNHNY, SVGAGI (reference sequence). V lost 6 bases to trimming and J lost 5 bases, with 11 bases between them. The CDR3 sequence is 12 residues long. CDR3 residues: CASRADGNEQYF. The CDR3 DNA follows: TGTGCCAGCAGAGCCGACGGGAACGAGCAGTACTTC.

The rearrangement links TRBV6-4 to TRBJ2-1; TRBD2 is a possible D gene (6 bases). V was pared by 5 bases and J by 4 bases, with 15 bases between. The CDR3 covers 15 residues. Per germline, CDR1 MRHNA and CDR2 SNTAGT. In DNA form, the CDR3 reads TGTGCCAGCAGTCAGCAGCGGGCCTCATACAATGAGCAGTTCTTC. Protein: CASSQQRASYNEQFF.

V is TRBV10-1 and J is TRBJ1-1; D gene ambiguous. Germline V lookup: CDR1 WNHNN, CDR2 SYGVQD (reference sequence). The CDR3 consists of 14 residues. The germline V and J ends were trimmed by 3 bases and 1 base, with 9 bases remaining between them. DNA of the CDR3: TGCGCCAGCAGTGATCCAAGACAGAACACTGAAGCTTTCTTT. Translation gives CASSDPRQNTEAFF.

The chain links TRBV7-3 to TRBJ2-5, with 7 bases aligning to TRBD1. This CDR3 comprises 14 residues. Germline CDR1 reads SGHTA; CDR2 reads FQGTGA. The trim removed 3 bases at V and 1 base at J, leaving 2 bases unmatched. CDR3 in amino acids: CASSLGTAQETQYF. The CDR3 bases are TGTGCCAGCAGCTTGGGGACAGCCCAAGAGACCCAGTACTTC. Full variable domain (rest looked up from reference TRBV7-3 and TRBJ2-5): GAGVSQTPSNKVTEKGKYVELRCDPISGHTALYWYRQSLGQGPEFLIYFQGTGAADDSGLPNDRFFAVRPEGSVSTLKIQRTERGDSAVYLCASSLGTAQETQYFGPGTRLLVL.

The chain joins TRBV13 to TRBJ2-7; a possible D gene is TRBD1 (7 bases). In germline, CDR1 is PRHDT, CDR2 FYEKMQ (reference sequence). This CDR3 comprises 16 residues. With 6 bases removed from V and 0 bases from J, the gap between germline ends came to 18 bases. The CDR3 DNA is TGTGCCAGCAGGGCAAGGGGGCGGGGTTCCTCCTACGAGCAGTACTTC. Encoded protein: CASRARGRGSSYEQYF.

The chain recombines TRBV24-1 with TRBJ1-2; D is unclear. This CDR3 is 14 amino acids long. Germline CDR1 is KGHDR and CDR2 is SFDVKD. Between the trimmed V and J ends, which lost 3 bases and 3 bases, there was a span of 10 bases. CDR3 region: CATSDTGRDYGYTF. CDR3 nucleotide sequence: TGTGCCACCAGTGATACCGGGAGGGACTATGGCTACACCTTC.

The chain has TRBV2 and TRBJ2-7; TRBD2 matches 14 bases. With V trimmed by 4 bases and J by 3 bases, 11 bases remained unmatched. The CDR3 consists of 18 residues. CDR1 and CDR2 from the germline V gene are SNHLY and FYNNEI. CDR3 coding DNA: TGTGCCAGCAGTGTGATTGGGACTAGCGGGGGTGCTTTCTACGAGCAGTACTTC. Encoded protein: CASSVIGTSGGAFYEQYF.

The rearrangement links TRBV12-3 or TRBV12-4 to TRBJ1-6; D unclear. CDR3 length: 12 residues. Trimming stripped 3 bases from V and 10 bases from J, with 7 bases between. CDR3 protein: CASSLGRSPLHF. CDR3 DNA: TGTGCCAGCAGTTTGGGGAGATCACCCCTCCACTTT.

V gene TRBV27 combines with J gene TRBJ1-4; 8 nucleotides match TRBD1. CDR3 size: 14 residues. Germline CDR1 and CDR2: MNHEY and SMNVEV (reference sequence). The ends lost 4 bases at V and 8 bases at J; junction bases unmatched: 6. This CDR3 reads CASSSGQGGEKLFF. CDR3 bases: TGTGCCAGCAGTTCCGGACAGGGTGGGGAAAAACTGTTTTTT.

DNA of the CDR3: TGTGCCAGCAGTAAAGGACAGGCGAGGGGGGCTTTCTTT. As protein: CASSKGQARGAFF. The genes are TRBV7-9 and TRBJ1-1; 7 nucleotides match TRBD1. The CDR3 runs to 13 residues. The trim removed 6 bases at V and 11 bases at J, leaving 12 bases unmatched. Germline V CDR1 and CDR2: SEHNR, FQNEAQ (reference sequence).

The chain has TRBV18 and TRBJ2-3, with D possibly being TRBD1 (6 bases). In germline, CDR1 is KGHSH, CDR2 LQKENI. V lost 1 base and J 1 base, leaving 12 bases between the germline ends. This CDR3 has 16 residues. CDR3 amino acids: CASSPLPQGRTDTQYF. The CDR3 DNA is TGTGCCAGCTCACCACTACCTCAGGGGCGCACAGATACGCAGTATTTT.

This chain connects TRBV7-9 to TRBJ1-1, with D possibly TRBD1 on 5 matching bases. Germline lookup yields CDR1 SEHNR and CDR2 FQNEAQ (reference sequence). Trimming shortened V by 0 bases and J by 3 bases, and 8 bases separated the two germline ends. The CDR3 sequence is 14 residues long. The CDR3 loop reads CASSLAGVDTEAFF. DNA for the CDR3: TGTGCCAGCAGCTTAGCAGGGGTGGACACTGAAGCTTTCTTT.

This clone was seen just once. The chain uses TRBV5-1 and TRBJ2-2; D is perhaps TRBD2 (5 bases). Germline V CDR1 and CDR2: SGHRS, YFSETQ. V shed 5 bases and J shed 0 bases, with 8 bases lying between them. The CDR3 sequence is 14 residues long. CDR3 loop: CASRREANTGELFF. As DNA, the CDR3 is TGCGCCAGCAGACGGGAAGCGAACACCGGGGAGCTGTTTTTT. The whole variable domain, remainder taken from reference TRBV5-1 and TRBJ2-2, is KAGVTQTPRYLIKTRGQQVTLSCSPISGHRSVSWYQQTPGQGLQFLFEYFSETQRNKGNFPGRFSGRQFSNSRSEMNVSTLELGDSALYLCASRREANTGELFFGEGSRLTVL.

This rearrangement joins TRBV6-2 or TRBV6-3 to TRBJ2-7; tentatively, D is TRBD2 (5 bases). Germline V lookup: CDR1 MNHEY, CDR2 SVGEGT. This CDR3 has 11 residues. V was trimmed by 6 bases and J by 9 bases, leaving 12 bases between them. The CDR3 DNA reads as TGTGCCAGCAGCTCGGGGAACAGGCAGTACTTC. Translation: CASSSGNRQYF.

The V and J genes are TRBV19 and TRBJ1-1, with D perhaps TRBD1 (6 bases). Germline-derived CDR1 and CDR2 are LNHDA and SQIVND (reference sequence). CDR3 length equals 13 residues. The V and J ends lost 6 bases and 6 bases respectively, with 14 bases between them. CDR3 amino acids: CASSPGVGPEAFF. The CDR3 DNA follows: TGTGCCAGTAGCCCAGGGGTTGGGCCTGAAGCTTTCTTT.

This rearrangement joins TRBV5-1 to TRBJ2-1; TRBD2 matches 13 bases. Germline V gene data show CDR1 as SGHRS and CDR2 as YFSETQ. CDR3 length: 15 residues. V gave up 5 bases and J gave up 10 bases; unmatched junction bases: 9. CDR3 DNA: TGCGCCAGCAGATATGGACTAGCGGGGGCGGAGGAGCAGTTCTTC. Protein product: CASRYGLAGAEEQFF. Together with reference TRBV5-1 and TRBJ2-1, the CDR3 gives the full variable domain: KAGVTQTPRYLIKTRGQQVTLSCSPISGHRSVSWYQQTPGQGLQFLFEYFSETQRNKGNFPGRFSGRQFSNSRSEMNVSTLELGDSALYLCASRYGLAGAEEQFFGPGTRLTVL.

The rearrangement joins TRBV24-1 to TRBJ2-1; D gene ambiguous. Germline V lookup: CDR1 KGHDR, CDR2 SFDVKD. CDR3 size: 12 residues. Between the trimmed V and J ends, which lost 3 bases and 8 bases, there was a span of 7 bases. CDR3 protein: CATSDLYDEQFF. The CDR3, as DNA: TGTGCCACCAGTGATCTATACGATGAGCAGTTCTTC.

V usage is TRBV5-1 and J usage is TRBJ2-7, with TRBD1 matching over 10 bases. Germline CDR1 SGHRS, CDR2 YFSETQ. There are 14 residues in the CDR3. Trimming removed 5 bases from V and 4 bases from J; junction bases left unmatched: 6. The CDR3 is CASREGQGKYEQYF. The CDR3 nucleotides are TGCGCCAGCAGGGAGGGACAGGGGAAGTACGAGCAGTACTTC.

The chain has TRBV30 and TRBJ1-1; D is perhaps TRBD1 (6 bases). Germline lookup yields CDR1 GTSNPN and CDR2 SVGIG (reference sequence). CDR3 size: 15 residues. Trimming left V 0 bases short and J 3 bases short, with 14 bases between. The CDR3 bases are TGTGCCTGGAGTGTCTGGACAGTTTTAGACACTGAAGCTTTCTTT. The encoded protein is CAWSVWTVLDTEAFF.

This clone was seen a single time. V gene TRBV7-9 combines with J gene TRBJ1-2; 7 bases map to TRBD1. From germline, CDR1 is SEHNR and CDR2 FQNEAQ (reference sequence). V was pared by 6 bases and J by 4 bases, with 2 bases of the junction left unmatched. The CDR3 covers 12 residues. In DNA, the CDR3 is TGTGCCAGCAGTGGGACAGCCTATGGCTACACCTTC. This translates into CASSGTAYGYTF.

This clone is a singleton in its sample. J is TRBJ2-7 and V is TRBV19; D possibly corresponds to TRBD1 (5 bases). V lost 3 bases to trimming and J lost 8 bases, with 17 bases between them. The CDR3 runs 14 residues. Germline V gene sequence: CDR1 LNHDA, CDR2 SQIVND (reference sequence). CDR3 DNA sequence: TGTGCCAGTAGTATGAGAGACAGCGTTGGAAAGCAGTACTTC. Translating gives CASSMRDSVGKQYF.

The chain is built from TRBV13 and TRBJ1-2; D is ambiguous. The CDR3 contains 11 residues. V was shortened by 6 bases and J by 6 bases, with 8 bases between the two germline ends. From germline, CDR1 is PRHDT and CDR2 FYEKMQ (reference sequence). CDR3 sequence (DNA): TGTGCCAGCAGATTCGGTGATGGCTACACCTTC. Its protein is CASRFGDGYTF.

The rearrangement links TRBV9 to TRBJ1-6; TRBD1 matches at 10 bases. Germline CDR1 is SGDLS and CDR2 is YYNGEE. The CDR3 contains 14 residues. The junction had 5 bases not matched to a gene; V was cut back by 7 bases and J by 7 bases. CDR3 amino acids: CASGSTGGNSPLHF. DNA for the CDR3: TGTGCCAGCGGGTCGACAGGGGGCAATTCACCCCTCCACTTT.

CDR3 nucleotides: TGCAGCGTTGGCGTGGGAGGGGGTGTCTCCTACGAGCAGTACTTC. Translation gives CSVGVGGGVSYEQYF. The chain joins TRBV29-1 to TRBJ2-7; tentatively, D is TRBD2 (7 bases). V was pared by 4 bases and J by 0 bases, with 16 bases between. CDR1 SQVTM and CDR2 ANQGSEA come from the germline V gene. This CDR3 comprises 15 residues.

About this clone itself: Other nucleotide sequences from this sample produce the same CDR3. V gene TRBV3-1 (or the pseudogene TRBV3-2) combines with J gene TRBJ2-3; the match to TRBD2 covers 8 bases. This CDR3 is 14 amino acids long. The junction had 1 base not matched to a gene; V was cut back by 4 bases and J by 1 base. Germline loops: CDR1 LGHDT, CDR2 YNNKEL (reference sequence). CDR3 residues: CASSRSGGTDTQYF. In DNA form, the CDR3 reads TGTGCCAGCAGCCGTAGCGGGGGCACAGATACGCAGTATTTT.